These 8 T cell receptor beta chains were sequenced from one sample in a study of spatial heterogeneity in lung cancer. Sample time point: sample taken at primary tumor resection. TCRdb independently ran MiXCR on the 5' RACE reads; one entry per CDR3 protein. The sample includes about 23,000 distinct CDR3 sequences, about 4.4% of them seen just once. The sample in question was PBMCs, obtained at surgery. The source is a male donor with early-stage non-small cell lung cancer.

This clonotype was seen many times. For the CDR3, the DNA is TGCGCCAGCAGCTTCCGGCAGGGAAGGACCGGGGAGCTGTTTTTT. Its translation is CASSFRQGRTGELFF. The chain carries TRBV5-1 and TRBJ2-2; perhaps TRBD1 as D (5 bases). The V and J ends lost 2 bases and 5 bases respectively, with 13 bases between them. Germline V gives CDR1 SGHRS, CDR2 YFSETQ. The CDR3 has 15 residues.

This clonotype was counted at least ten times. CDR3 protein: CASSFGRGGYTF. DNA of the CDR3: TGTGCCAGCAGCTTTGGTCGCGGGGGCTACACCTTC. The chain recombines TRBV7-8 with TRBJ1-2; D gene ambiguous. V lost 3 bases, J lost 8 bases, and 10 bases lay in between. The CDR3 extends over 12 amino acids. From germline, CDR1 is SGHVS and CDR2 FQNEAQ.

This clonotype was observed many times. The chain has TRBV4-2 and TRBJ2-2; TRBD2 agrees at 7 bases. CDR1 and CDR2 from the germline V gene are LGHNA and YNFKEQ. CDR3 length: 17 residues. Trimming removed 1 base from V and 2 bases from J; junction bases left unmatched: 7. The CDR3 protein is CASSQARGLGNTGELFF. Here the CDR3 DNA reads TGTGCCAGCAGCCAAGCACGAGGACTAGGAAACACCGGGGAGCTGTTTTTT.

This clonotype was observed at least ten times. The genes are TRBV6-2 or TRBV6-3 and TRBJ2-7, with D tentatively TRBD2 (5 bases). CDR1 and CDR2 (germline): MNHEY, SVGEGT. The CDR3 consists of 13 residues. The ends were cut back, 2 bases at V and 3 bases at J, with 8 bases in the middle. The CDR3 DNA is TGTGCCAGCAGTTACGTCGACTACTACGAGCAGTACTTC. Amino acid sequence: CASSYVDYYEQYF.

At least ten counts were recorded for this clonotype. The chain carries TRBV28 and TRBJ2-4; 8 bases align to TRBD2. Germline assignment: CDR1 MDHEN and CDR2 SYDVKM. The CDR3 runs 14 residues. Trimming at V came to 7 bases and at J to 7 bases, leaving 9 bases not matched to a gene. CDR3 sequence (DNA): TGTGCCAGCATGGCGGGAGGCGAGGGTAACATTCAGTACTTC. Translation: CASMAGGEGNIQYF.

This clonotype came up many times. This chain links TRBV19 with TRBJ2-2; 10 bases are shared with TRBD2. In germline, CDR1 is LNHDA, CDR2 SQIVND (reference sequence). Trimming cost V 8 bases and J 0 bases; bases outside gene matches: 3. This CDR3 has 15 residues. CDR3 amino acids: CASWSGGANTGELFF. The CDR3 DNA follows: TGTGCCAGTTGGAGCGGGGGGGCGAACACCGGGGAGCTGTTTTTT.

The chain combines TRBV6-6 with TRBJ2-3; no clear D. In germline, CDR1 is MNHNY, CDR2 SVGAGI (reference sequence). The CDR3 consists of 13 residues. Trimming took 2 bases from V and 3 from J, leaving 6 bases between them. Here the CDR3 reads CASSYRETDTQYF. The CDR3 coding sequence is TGTGCCAGCAGTTACAGGGAAACAGATACGCAGTATTTT.

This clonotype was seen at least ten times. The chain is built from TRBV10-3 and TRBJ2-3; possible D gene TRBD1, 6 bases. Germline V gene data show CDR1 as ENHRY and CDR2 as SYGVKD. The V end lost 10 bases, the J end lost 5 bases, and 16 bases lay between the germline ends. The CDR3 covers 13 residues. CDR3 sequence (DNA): TGTGCCACCGGGCACAAGGGGGTAGATACGCAGTATTTT. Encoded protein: CATGHKGVDTQYF.